One sample yielded the 2 T cell receptor beta chains listed below, sequenced in a study of OX40 agonist ivuxolimab in advanced cancers. Data came from immunoSEQ multiplex PCR; TCRdb stores just in-frame clones and leaves some out. This sample yields around 46,000 clones, of which about 91% are seen a single time; roughly 4.4% belongs to the top ten. Sequences were derived from CD4+ or CD8+ T cells sorted from blood, sampled in a trial of the OX40 agonist ivuxolimab. The receptors were sampled from an adult with an advanced solid tumor such as melanoma, head and neck, liver or kidney cancer.

The chain recombines TRBV4-3 with TRBJ2-3, with unresolved D. Trimming cost V 1 base and J 0 bases, with 8 bases left between them. This CDR3 is built from 15 residues. Germline CDR1 reads LGHNA; CDR2 reads YSLEER. CDR3 region: CASSQGDSSTDTQYF. The CDR3 DNA reads as TGCGCCAGCAGCCAAGGGGATTCAAGCACAGATACGCAGTATTTT.

The V and J genes are TRBV6-5 and TRBJ1-1; the D is unclear. Germline CDR1 is MNHEY and CDR2 is SVGAGI. The CDR3 is 13 residues long. V dropped 2 bases and J dropped 4 bases, with 8 bases sitting between them. The CDR3 nucleotides read TGTGCCAGCAGTTACGGGCAAGGCACTGAAGCTTTCTTT. Translating gives CASSYGQGTEAFF.